Listed below are T cell receptor beta chains from one sample, sequenced in a study of response to subunit inactivated influenza vaccine. TCRdb used MiXCR to reprocess the RT-PCR reads, holding one entry per CDR3 protein. The table shows more than 500,000 distinct CDR3 sequences, with about 10% occurring only once. A further study also used this sample, focusing on T cells expressing NK-cell markers.

The source material was PBMCs from blood, sampled on the day of vaccination. These receptors were collected from a man over 45 who received an inactivated influenza vaccine. Both conserved end residues are part of each CDR3. The order of the fields is J gene, V gene, CDR3 protein.

TRBJ2-7 TRBV5-6 CASSRLAGGEYEQYF
TRBJ2-1 TRBV20-1 CSALAGGSYNEQFF
TRBJ2-7 TRBV5-5 CASSYTRGGGYEQYF
TRBJ2-7 TRBV18 CASRTQQGSPYEQYF
TRBJ2-3 TRBV5-1 CASSLDRDTQYF
TRBJ2-1 TRBV5-1 CASSSPPGLAGGNNEQFF
TRBJ2-3 TRBV4-3 CASSQDLMTSGGRTDTQYF
TRBJ2-1 TRBV11-3 CASSLTDGRYNEQFF
TRBJ1-2 TRBV18 CASSPDSNYGYTF
TRBJ1-1 TRBV29-1 CSVESLRGGTEAFF
TRBJ2-1 TRBV20-1 CSAPDPPSYNEQFF
TRBJ2-7 TRBV18 CASSPMGAYEQYF
TRBJ2-5 TRBV3-1 CASSTDSVETQYF
TRBJ2-7 TRBV5-1 CASSPRQGVSYEQYF
TRBJ1-1 TRBV2 CASRQSGGSLGTFF
TRBJ2-7 TRBV18 CASSPRTGIGYEQYF
TRBJ2-7 TRBV27 CASSIQGTEQYF
TRBJ2-3 TRBV5-1 CASSLVVLESTDTQYF
TRBJ2-1 TRBV24-1 CATSDFRLASEQFF
TRBJ1-1 TRBV29-1 CSSGGTEAFF
TRBJ2-7 TRBV12-3/TRBV12-4 CASSFTGQYYEQYF
TRBJ1-1 TRBV10-3 CAIRHDSQANEAFF
TRBJ1-4 TRBV4-1 CASSQGQGNEKLFF
TRBJ2-1 TRBV5-1 CASSLPSFPDEQFF
TRBJ1-2 TRBV5-6 CASSLDRGPTVTF
TRBJ1-5 TRBV20-1 CSAGQRSGNQPQHF
TRBJ2-1 TRBV10-3 CAISETGQLYNEQFF
TRBJ2-5 TRBV20-1 CSAREPSLQTQYF
TRBJ2-3 TRBV28 CASSFRVSSTDTQYF
TRBJ1-5 TRBV12-3/TRBV12-4 CASSLGTGGTQPQHF
TRBJ2-2 TRBV18 CASSPYRGNTGELFF
TRBJ1-2 TRBV28 CASSLLSGGANYGYTF
TRBJ2-3 TRBV20-1 CSASLASPDTQYF
TRBJ2-3 TRBV15 CATSRGMATDTQYF
TRBJ2-7 TRBV27 CASSLKSDPTNYEQYF
TRBJ2-7 TRBV7-8 CASSPTDSTYEQYF